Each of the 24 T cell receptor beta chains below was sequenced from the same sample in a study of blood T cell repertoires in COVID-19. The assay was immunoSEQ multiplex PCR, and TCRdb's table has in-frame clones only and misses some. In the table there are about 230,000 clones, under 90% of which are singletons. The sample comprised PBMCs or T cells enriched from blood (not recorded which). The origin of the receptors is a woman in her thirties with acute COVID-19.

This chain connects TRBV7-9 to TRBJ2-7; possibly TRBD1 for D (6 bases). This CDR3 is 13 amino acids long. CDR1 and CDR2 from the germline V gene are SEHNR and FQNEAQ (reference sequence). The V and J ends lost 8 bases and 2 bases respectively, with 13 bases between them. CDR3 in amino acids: CASAQGLPYEQYF. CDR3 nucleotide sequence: TGTGCCAGCGCTCAGGGGCTCCCCTACGAGCAGTACTTC.

In nucleotides, the CDR3 is TGCAGCGTTGTCGGTACAGGCCTAATGAACACTGAAGCTTTCTTT. This codes for CSVVGTGLMNTEAFF. J is TRBJ1-1 and V is TRBV29-1; D is perhaps TRBD1 (5 bases). Trimming took off 4 bases at V and 0 bases at J, with 15 bases between the two ends. The CDR3 spans 15 residues. Per germline, CDR1 SQVTM and CDR2 ANQGSEA.

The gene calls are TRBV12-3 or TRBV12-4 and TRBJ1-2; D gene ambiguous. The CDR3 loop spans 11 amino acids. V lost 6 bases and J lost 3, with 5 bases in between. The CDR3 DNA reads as TGTGCCAGCAGCGGAGACTATGGCTACACCTTC. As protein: CASSGDYGYTF.

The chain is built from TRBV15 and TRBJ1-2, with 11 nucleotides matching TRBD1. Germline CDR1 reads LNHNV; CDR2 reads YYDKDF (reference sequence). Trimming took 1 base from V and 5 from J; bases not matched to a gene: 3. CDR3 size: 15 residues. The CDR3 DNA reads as TGTGCCACCAGCAGAGGGGGGACAGGGGGATATGGCTACACCTTC. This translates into CATSRGGTGGYGYTF.

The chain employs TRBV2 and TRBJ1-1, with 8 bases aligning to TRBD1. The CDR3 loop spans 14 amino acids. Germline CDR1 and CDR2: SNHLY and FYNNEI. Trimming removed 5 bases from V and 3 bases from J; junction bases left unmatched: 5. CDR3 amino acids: CASSRQGSDTEAFF. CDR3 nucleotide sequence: TGTGCCAGCAGTCGACAGGGGAGCGACACTGAAGCTTTCTTT.

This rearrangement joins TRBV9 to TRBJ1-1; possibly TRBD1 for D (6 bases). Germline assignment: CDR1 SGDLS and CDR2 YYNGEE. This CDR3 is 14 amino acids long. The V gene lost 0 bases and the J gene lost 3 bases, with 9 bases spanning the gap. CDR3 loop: CASSVARGDTEAFF. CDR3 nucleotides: TGTGCCAGCAGCGTAGCCAGGGGTGACACTGAAGCTTTCTTT.

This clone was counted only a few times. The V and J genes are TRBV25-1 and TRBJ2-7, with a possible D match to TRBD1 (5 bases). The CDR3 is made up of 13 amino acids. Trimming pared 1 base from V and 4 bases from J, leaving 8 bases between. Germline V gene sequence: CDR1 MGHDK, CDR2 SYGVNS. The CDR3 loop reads CASSELRGYEQYF. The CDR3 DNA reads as TGTGCCAGCAGTGAATTAAGGGGATACGAGCAGTACTTC.

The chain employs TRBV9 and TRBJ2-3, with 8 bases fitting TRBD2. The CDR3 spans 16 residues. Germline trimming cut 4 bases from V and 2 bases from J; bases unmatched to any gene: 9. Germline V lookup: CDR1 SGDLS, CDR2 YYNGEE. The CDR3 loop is CASSPLAGVSTDTQYF. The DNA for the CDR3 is TGTGCCAGCAGCCCTCTAGCGGGCGTGTCCACAGATACGCAGTATTTT.

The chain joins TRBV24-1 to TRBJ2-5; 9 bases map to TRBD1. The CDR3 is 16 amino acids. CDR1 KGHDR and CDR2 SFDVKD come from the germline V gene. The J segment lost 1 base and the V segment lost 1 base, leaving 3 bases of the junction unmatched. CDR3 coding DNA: TGTGCCACCAGTGATTTTGGACAGGGGCCCCAAGAGACCCAGTACTTC. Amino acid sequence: CATSDFGQGPQETQYF.

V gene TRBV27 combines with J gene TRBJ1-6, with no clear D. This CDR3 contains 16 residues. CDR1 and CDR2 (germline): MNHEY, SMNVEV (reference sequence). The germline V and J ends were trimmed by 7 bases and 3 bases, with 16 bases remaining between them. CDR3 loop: CASNPSSRFYNSPLHF. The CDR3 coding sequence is TGTGCCAGCAACCCCTCATCGCGTTTCTATAATTCACCCCTCCACTTT.

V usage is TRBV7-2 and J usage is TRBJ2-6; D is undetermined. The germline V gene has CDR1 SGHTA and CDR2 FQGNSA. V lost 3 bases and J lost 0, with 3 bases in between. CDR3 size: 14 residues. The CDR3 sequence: CASSFNSGANVLTF. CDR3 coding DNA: TGTGCCAGCAGCTTTAACTCTGGGGCCAACGTCCTGACTTTC.

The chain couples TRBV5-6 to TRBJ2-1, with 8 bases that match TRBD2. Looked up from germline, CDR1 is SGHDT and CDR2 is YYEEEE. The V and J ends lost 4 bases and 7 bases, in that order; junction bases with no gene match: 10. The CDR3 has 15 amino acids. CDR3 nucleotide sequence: TGTGCCAGCAGCCCTACGGGGGGGCCCGTAAATGAGCAGTTCTTC. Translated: CASSPTGGPVNEQFF. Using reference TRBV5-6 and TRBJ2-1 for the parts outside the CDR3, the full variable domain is DAGVTQSPTHLIKTRGQQVTLRCSPKSGHDTVSWYQQALGQGPQFIFQYYEEEERQRGNFPDRFSGHQFPNYSSELNVNALLLGDSALYLCASSPTGGPVNEQFFGPGTRLTVL.

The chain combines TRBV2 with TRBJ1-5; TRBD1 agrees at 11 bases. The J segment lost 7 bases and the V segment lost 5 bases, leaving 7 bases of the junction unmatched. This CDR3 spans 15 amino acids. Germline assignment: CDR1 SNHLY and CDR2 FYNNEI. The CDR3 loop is CASSLRTGGWQPQHF. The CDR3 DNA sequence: TGTGCCAGCAGTCTAAGGACAGGGGGCTGGCAGCCCCAGCATTTT.

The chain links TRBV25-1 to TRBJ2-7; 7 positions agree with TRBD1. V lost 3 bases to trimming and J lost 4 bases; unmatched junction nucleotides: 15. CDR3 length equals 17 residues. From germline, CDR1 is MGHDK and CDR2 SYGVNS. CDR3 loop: CASSDEAQGLEGYEQYF. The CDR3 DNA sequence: TGTGCCAGCAGTGACGAAGCACAGGGGCTTGAGGGTTACGAGCAGTACTTC.

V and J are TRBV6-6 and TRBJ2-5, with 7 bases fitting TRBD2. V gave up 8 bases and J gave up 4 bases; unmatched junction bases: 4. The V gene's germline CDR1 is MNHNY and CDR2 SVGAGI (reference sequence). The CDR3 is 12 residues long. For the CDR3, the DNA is TGTGCCAGCGGGGGGGTTGGAGAGACCCAGTACTTC. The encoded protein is CASGGVGETQYF.

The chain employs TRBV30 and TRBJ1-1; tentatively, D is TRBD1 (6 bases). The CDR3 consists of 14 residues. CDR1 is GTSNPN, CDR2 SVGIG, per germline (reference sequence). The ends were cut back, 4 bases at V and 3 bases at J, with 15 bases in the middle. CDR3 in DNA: TGTGCCTGGACCAGGGGTTCTGTGGACACTGAAGCTTTCTTT. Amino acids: CAWTRGSVDTEAFF.

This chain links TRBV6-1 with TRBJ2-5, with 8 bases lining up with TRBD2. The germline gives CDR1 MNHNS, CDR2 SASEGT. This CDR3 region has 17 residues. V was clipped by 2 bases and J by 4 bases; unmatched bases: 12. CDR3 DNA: TGTGCCAGCAGTGAAAGTTCACGGGGGGGCCTTCGAGAGACCCAGTACTTC. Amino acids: CASSESSRGGLRETQYF.

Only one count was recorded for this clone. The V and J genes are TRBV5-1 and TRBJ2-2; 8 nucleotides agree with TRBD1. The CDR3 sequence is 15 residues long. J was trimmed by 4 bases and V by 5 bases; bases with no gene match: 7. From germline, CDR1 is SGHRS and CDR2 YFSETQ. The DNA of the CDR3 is TGCGCCAGCAGTTCATCTACAGGGGGCACCGGGGAGCTGTTTTTT. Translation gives CASSSSTGGTGELFF.

The chain's CDR3 is CASSQPDRLNTEAFF. The CDR3 nucleotides are TGTGCCAGCAGCCAACCGGACAGATTGAACACTGAAGCTTTCTTT. The chain combines TRBV5-4 with TRBJ1-1, with D tentatively TRBD1 (6 bases). This CDR3 has 15 residues. The V and J ends lost 4 bases and 0 bases respectively, with 13 bases between them. Germline V CDR1 and CDR2: SGHNT, YYREEE (reference sequence).

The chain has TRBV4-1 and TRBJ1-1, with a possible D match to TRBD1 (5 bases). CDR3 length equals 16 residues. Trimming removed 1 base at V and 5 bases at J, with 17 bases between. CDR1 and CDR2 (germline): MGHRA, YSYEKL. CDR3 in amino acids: CASSQGTFREATEAFF. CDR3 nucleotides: TGCGCCAGCAGCCAAGGTACGTTCAGGGAGGCGACTGAAGCTTTCTTT.

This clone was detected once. The CDR3, as DNA: TGTGCCAGCAGCCAAGTAGGTACAGCGGGTTCACCCCTCCACTTT. Translated: CASSQVGTAGSPLHF. The chain is built from TRBV3-1 (or the pseudogene TRBV3-2) and TRBJ1-6; D is undetermined. Trimming shortened V by 1 base and J by 9 bases, and 13 bases separated the two germline ends. The CDR3 has 15 amino acids. CDR1 is LGHDT and CDR2 is YNNKEL in the germline V gene (reference sequence).

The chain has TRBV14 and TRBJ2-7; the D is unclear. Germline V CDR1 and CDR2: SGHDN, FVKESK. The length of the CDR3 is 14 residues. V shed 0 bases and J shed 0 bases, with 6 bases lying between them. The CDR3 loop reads CASSQDVNSYEQYF. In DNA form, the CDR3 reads TGTGCCAGCAGCCAAGATGTTAACTCCTACGAGCAGTACTTC.

CDR3 DNA sequence: TGTGCCAGCAGCTTAGTCTTGGGCAGGGGGAACACTGAAGCTTTCTTT. Its protein is CASSLVLGRGNTEAFF. This rearrangement joins TRBV7-9 to TRBJ1-1; D might be TRBD1 (6 bases). V lost 1 base and J lost 1, with 13 bases in between. Germline CDR1 is SEHNR and CDR2 is FQNEAQ (reference sequence). This CDR3 region has 16 residues.

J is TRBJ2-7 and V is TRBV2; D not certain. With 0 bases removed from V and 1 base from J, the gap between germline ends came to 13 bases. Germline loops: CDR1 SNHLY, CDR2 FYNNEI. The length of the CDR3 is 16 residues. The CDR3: CASSEAGSASSYEQYF. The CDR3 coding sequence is TGTGCCAGCAGTGAAGCGGGCTCAGCCAGTTCCTACGAGCAGTACTTC.